The 24 T cell receptor beta chains reported below all come from one sample, sequenced in a study of post-analysis software for immune sequencing data. The library was made from cDNA and included unique molecular identifiers. Each CDR3 protein is one row after TCRdb ran MiXCR on the PCR reads. Of about 260,000 distinct CDR3 sequences listed, 35% to 40% were seen once; the top ten hold around 4.8%. No antigens are known for them. Points from the study as a whole: Five or six TRBV segments, including TRBV5-6, TRBV5-1 and TRBV20-1, were more frequent in patients than controls.

Sequenced input: blood. These TCRs come from a girl aged 10 to 17 with multiple sclerosis.

In its sample, this clonotype was seen many times. This sequence joins TRBV5-5 and TRBJ2-1, with 7 bases lining up with TRBD2. This CDR3 is built from 17 residues. Germline V lookup: CDR1 SGHKS, CDR2 YYEKEE (reference sequence). The V segment lost 3 bases and the J segment 1 base; nucleotides outside the gene matches: 10. The CDR3 DNA is TGTGCCAGCAGCTGGGGTTTTGGGGGGGGATCCTACAATGAGCAGTTCTTC. Residues: CASSWGFGGGSYNEQFF.

In its sample, this clonotype was seen once. The chain uses TRBV9 and TRBJ2-1; 10 positions agree with TRBD2. The V and J ends lost 3 bases and 9 bases, in that order; junction bases with no gene match: 12. CDR3 length: 16 residues. Germline CDR1 and CDR2: SGDLS and YYNGEE. The CDR3 protein is CASSDRAGGLLSEQFF. For the CDR3, the DNA is TGTGCCAGCAGCGACCGAGCGGGAGGGCTACTGAGTGAGCAGTTCTTC.

With respect to this clonotype: This may arise from a read error, as a much more abundant clone is one base away. This sequence joins TRBV3-1 and TRBJ2-3; TRBD2 aligns across 8 bases. The CDR3 is 11 amino acids. Germline CDR1 is LGHDT and CDR2 is YNNKEL (reference sequence). CDR3 protein: CATRGGDTQYF. DNA for the CDR3: TGTGCGACTCGGGGGGGGGATACGCAGTATTTT.

This clonotype was seen at least ten times. The chain combines TRBV5-1 with TRBJ2-3, with D unclear. The CDR3 sequence is 11 residues long. Trimming took 4 bases from V and 2 from J, leaving 2 bases between them. Germline V gene sequence: CDR1 SGHRS, CDR2 YFSETQ. CDR3 DNA: TGCGCCAGCAGCATCACAGATACGCAGTATTTT. This encodes CASSITDTQYF.

Regarding this clonotype: This may come from a read error, since a much larger clone is one base off. The rearrangement links TRBV20-1 to TRBJ2-5, with TRBD2 matching 8 bases. There are 13 residues in the CDR3. Germline V lookup: CDR1 DFQATT, CDR2 SNEGSKA (reference sequence). CDR3 DNA sequence: TGCGGTGCTGGAGCGGGAGTGAAAGAGACCCAGTACTTC. This translates into CGAGAGVKETQYF.

J is TRBJ2-1 and V is TRBV25-1; D is unresolved. The CDR3 covers 16 residues. V lost 4 bases to trimming and J lost 0 bases, with 13 bases between them. Per the germline V gene, CDR1 is MGHDK and CDR2 is SYGVNS. The CDR3 sequence is CASSGNRRSSYNEQFF. The CDR3 region has the DNA TGTGCCAGCAGTGGAAATAGACGGAGCTCCTACAATGAGCAGTTCTTC.

Regarding this clonotype: Since a much larger clone is just one base distant, this may be a read error. The V gene is TRBV5-5, the J gene TRBJ1-2, with D unresolved. The V gene's germline CDR1 is SGHKS and CDR2 YYEKEE (reference sequence). This CDR3 contains 12 residues. In DNA, the CDR3 is TGTGTCAGCAGCTTGTACGACTATGGCTACACCTTC. This translates into CVSSLYDYGYTF.

This clonotype was seen at least ten times. J is TRBJ1-2 and V is TRBV7-2; D might be TRBD1 (6 bases). The CDR3 runs to 13 residues. CDR1 SGHTA and CDR2 FQGNSA come from the germline V gene. Trimming stripped 5 bases from V and 2 bases from J, with 9 bases between. The CDR3: CASSPGANYGYTF. In nucleotides, the CDR3 is TGTGCCAGCAGCCCGGGGGCGAACTATGGCTACACCTTC.

A word on this clonotype: This may stem from a read error, because a much larger clone lies one nucleotide away. No conserved phenylalanine or tryptophan is present at the end of the CDR3, so a read error is the likely explanation. This chain connects TRBV7-2 to TRBJ1-1; no clear D gene. This CDR3 has 11 residues. With 10 bases removed from V and 4 bases from J, the gap between germline ends came to 10 bases. In germline, CDR1 is SGHTA, CDR2 FQGNSA. CDR3 nucleotide sequence: TGTGCCACCGGTATCGGCACTGAAGCTTTCTGT. It translates to CATGIGTEAFC.

This chain joins TRBV12-3 or TRBV12-4 and TRBJ2-3; no firm D call. This CDR3 region has 14 residues. Between the trimmed V and J ends, which lost 6 bases and 3 bases, there was a span of 13 bases. CDR3 loop: CASSQQFGTDTQYF. The DNA for the CDR3 is TGTGCCAGCAGCCAACAATTTGGGACAGATACGCAGTATTTT.

This clonotype was observed once. Germline and junction disagree at one end, which may indicate a read error. This chain joins TRBV28 and TRBJ2-4, with D perhaps being TRBD1 or TRBD2 (5 bases each). The CDR3 has 14 residues. Germline V gives CDR1 MDHEN, CDR2 SYDVKM. The CDR3 nucleotides are TGTGCCTGCAGTTTATCCCAGGGCGGGAACATTCAGTACTTC. Encoded protein: CACSLSQGGNIQYF.

In this sample, this clonotype turned up many times. The chain uses TRBV5-1 and TRBJ2-1; D ambiguous. Germline lookup yields CDR1 SGHRS and CDR2 YFSETQ. This CDR3 spans 11 amino acids. Trimming pared 4 bases from V and 6 bases from J, leaving 5 bases between. This CDR3 is CASSQINEQFF. CDR3 DNA: TGCGCCAGCAGCCAGATCAATGAGCAGTTCTTC.

J is TRBJ1-2 and V is TRBV20-1; D is unresolved. CDR3 length: 14 amino acids. With 4 bases removed from V and 7 bases from J, the gap between germline ends came to 19 bases. CDR1 is DFQATT, CDR2 SNEGSKA, per germline (reference sequence). As DNA, the CDR3 is TGCAGTGCTACCGGCCCCCGACACATTATTGGCTACACCTTC. It codes for CSATGPRHIIGYTF.

CDR3 in DNA: TGTGCCAGCAGTTACTCGGAGATTTTGAGCTCCTACGAGCAGTACTTC. Amino acids: CASSYSEILSSYEQYF. The V gene is TRBV6-5, the J gene TRBJ2-7, with D uncertain. CDR1 and CDR2 from the germline V gene are MNHEY and SVGAGI. The ends were cut back, 0 bases at V and 0 bases at J, with 12 bases in the middle. The CDR3 sequence is 16 residues long.

As for this clonotype: It may be a read error: a sequence one base away is much more abundant. CDR3 sequence reads: CASRDEKTGATGAFF. CDR3 sequence (DNA): TGTGCCAGCAGAGATGAGAAAACAGGGGCCACTGGAGCTTTCTTT. The chain has TRBV6-2 or TRBV6-3 and TRBJ1-1; 7 nucleotides align to TRBD1. From germline, CDR1 is MNHEY and CDR2 SVGEGT. This CDR3 contains 15 residues.

This chain uses TRBV5-1 with TRBJ1-1, with D perhaps matching TRBD1 (6 bases). Per the germline V gene, CDR1 is SGHRS and CDR2 is YFSETQ. V lost 1 base and J lost 6, with 19 bases in between. The CDR3 is made up of 16 amino acids. The CDR3 is CASSLRFTGYVPEAFF. In DNA form, the CDR3 reads TGCGCCAGCAGCTTGAGATTCACAGGGTATGTCCCTGAAGCTTTCTTT.

The V and J genes are TRBV7-9 and TRBJ2-5; 8 positions match TRBD2. The J call may be mistaken, given a closer DNA end match to TRBJ2-7. The CDR3 totals 14 residues. In germline, CDR1 is SEHNR, CDR2 FQNEAQ (reference sequence). The CDR3 loop is CASSLRSSGGEQYF. The CDR3 nucleotides read TGTGCCAGCAGCTTACGTTCCAGCGGGGGCGAGCAGTACTTC.

This clonotype was observed many times. The rearrangement links TRBV4-1 to TRBJ1-2; D not resolved. CDR1 MGHRA and CDR2 YSYEKL come from the germline V gene. CDR3 length: 12 residues. V lost 1 base and J 9 bases, leaving 9 bases between the germline ends. Written as DNA, the CDR3 is TGCGCCAGCAGCCAAGCAGAAAATCGCTACACCTTC. Amino acid sequence: CASSQAENRYTF.

This clonotype was recorded at least ten times. The germline gene is not matched at one end of the junction; a read error may be the cause. The chain employs TRBV12-3 or TRBV12-4 and TRBJ2-1; 10 positions agree with TRBD2. The CDR3 extends over 15 amino acids. The CDR3 region has the DNA TGTGCCAGCAGTATAGGAGAACTAGCGGGGATTGAGCGGTTCTTC. Its protein is CASSIGELAGIERFF.

This clonotype was detected many times. CDR3 residues: CSVQTGTNTEAFF. The CDR3 DNA follows: TGCAGCGTACAAACAGGGACCAACACTGAAGCTTTCTTT. The chain employs TRBV29-1 and TRBJ1-1; D possibly corresponds to TRBD1 (6 bases). In germline, CDR1 is SQVTM, CDR2 ANQGSEA. The length of the CDR3 is 13 residues. The ends were cut back, 6 bases at V and 2 bases at J, with 13 bases in the middle.

This clonotype has at least ten counts. The chain combines TRBV7-2 with TRBJ2-1; the D is unclear. The ends were cut back, 1 base at V and 9 bases at J, with 7 bases in the middle. This CDR3 is 12 amino acids long. In germline, CDR1 is SGHTA, CDR2 FQGNSA. CDR3 sequence (DNA): TGTGCCAGCAGCTTAGTAGAGGTTGAGCAGTTCTTC. Protein: CASSLVEVEQFF.

Of note for this clonotype: Possible read error: a much larger clone is one base away. The V and J genes are TRBV7-2 and TRBJ2-3; D is perhaps TRBD1 (5 bases). Germline-derived CDR1 and CDR2 are SGHTA and FQGNSA. This CDR3 has 16 amino acids. Here the CDR3 reads CACSPDRNPSTDTQYF. CDR3 in DNA: TGTGCCTGCAGCCCCGACAGAAACCCTAGCACAGATACGCAGTATTTT.

In its sample, this clonotype was seen many times. CDR3 loop: CASSLLQGEQYF. CDR3 sequence (DNA): TGTGCCAGCAGTCTTCTCCAGGGTGAGCAGTACTTC. This sequence joins TRBV2 and TRBJ2-7; maybe TRBD1 (5 bases). This CDR3 is 12 amino acids long. CDR1 SNHLY and CDR2 FYNNEI come from the germline V gene. The germline V and J ends were trimmed by 5 bases and 7 bases, with 12 bases remaining between them. Filled out from reference TRBV2 and TRBJ2-7, the complete variable domain reads EPEVTQTPSHQVTQMGQEVILRCVPISNHLYFYWYRQILGQKVEFLVSFYNNEISEKSEIFDDQFSVERPDGSNFTLKIRSTKLEDSAMYFCASSLLQGEQYFGPGTRLTVT.

This clonotype came up a few times. A much more abundant neighbour one base away suggests this may be a read error. The chain has TRBV7-9 and TRBJ2-7, with TRBD2 matching 15 bases. V was clipped by 4 bases and J by 7 bases; unmatched bases: 11. The germline V gene has CDR1 SEHNR and CDR2 FQNEAQ (reference sequence). This CDR3 spans 17 amino acids. CDR3 bases: TGTGCCAGCAGCTCTCCGGGACTAGCGGGAGGCTACAATGAGCAGTACTTC. Translated: CASSSPGLAGGYNEQYF.